A selection of T cell receptor beta chains follows, all from one sample in a study of T-cell reconstitution after alpha-beta-depleted transplantation in children. One entry per CDR3 protein results from TCRdb running MiXCR on the PCR reads. The sample holds 300,000 to 400,000 distinct CDR3 sequences; about 17% are singletons and the top ten take about 41%. Sequencing was performed on PBMCs, mostly from graft donor cells, taken 360 days after TCRalphabeta/CD19-depleted stem cell transplant. Receptors were obtained from a male patient aged 2-15 years who had a stem cell transplant for acute lymphoblastic leukemia, so the T cells may come from the graft donor. The CDR3 runs from the conserved cysteine through the conserved F or W. The order of the fields is CDR3 protein, V gene.

cdr3_aa: CASSSSGPKGYQPQHF
v_call: TRBV2

cdr3_aa: CASSLGRQSYEQYF
v_call: TRBV7-8

cdr3_aa: CASSLARGEQFF
v_call: TRBV5-6

cdr3_aa: CSVLGTGTEAFF
v_call: TRBV29-1

cdr3_aa: CASSVSGREETQYF
v_call: TRBV9

cdr3_aa: CASSLYSQGNEQFF
v_call: TRBV11-3

cdr3_aa: CASSPRDPDFYNEQFF
v_call: TRBV18

cdr3_aa: CASSPSTSEKTQYF
v_call: TRBV7-3

cdr3_aa: CASSLVGYQQSQHF
v_call: TRBV12-3/TRBV12-4

cdr3_aa: CASRWDRLMNTGELFF
v_call: TRBV7-9

cdr3_aa: CASSPSVNRDYGYTF
v_call: TRBV7-2

cdr3_aa: CASSQFGTGRSSYEQYF
v_call: TRBV3-1

cdr3_aa: CSAEGLAVYQETQYF
v_call: TRBV20-1

cdr3_aa: CASSQERTVAKNIQYF
v_call: TRBV4-3

cdr3_aa: CASVSSGSWDTQYF
v_call: TRBV28

cdr3_aa: CSVGETGPDTQYF
v_call: TRBV29-1

cdr3_aa: CASSLAGRGRDEQFF
v_call: TRBV12-3/TRBV12-4

cdr3_aa: CASSLRGQGALNEQFF
v_call: TRBV11-2

cdr3_aa: CASSLRGEGPFYGYTF
v_call: TRBV7-2

cdr3_aa: CAISESGTGVIETQYF
v_call: TRBV10-3